The rows below give T cell receptor beta chains drawn from one sample of a study of cytomegalovirus exposure and HLA in healthy donors. Sequencing used immunoSEQ multiplex PCR; TCRdb keeps in-frame clones, though not all of them. The sample holds around 140,000 clones, 82% seen once. Input material: PBMCs. All receptors come from a man aged 18-30 years in good health and CMV-seropositive. Each CDR3 is given with its conserved first and last residue. A D gene is named only where the DNA matches it firmly. Rows may omit the clone size; those that give it use once, few, many or a size class.

v_gene	j_gene	d_gene	abundance	CDR3nt	CDR3aa
TRBV6-5	TRBJ2-1	TRBD2	NA	TGTGCCAGCAGTTTAGGGAGACTAGCGGGGCACAATGAGCAGTTCTTC	CASSLGRLAGHNEQFF
TRBV18	TRBJ2-1	TRBD2	NA	TGTGCCAGCTCACTAAGAATAGCGGGAGACGGTGAGCAGTTCTTC	CASSLRIAGDGEQFF
TRBV7-8	TRBJ2-4	TRBD1	NA	TGTGCCAGCAGCTCAGACAGGGGCCACATTCAGTACTTC	CASSSDRGHIQYF
TRBV14	TRBJ1-1	NA	NA	TGTGCCAGCAGCCTCCGGCGGGGTATGAACACTGAAGCTTTCTTT	CASSLRRGMNTEAFF
TRBV27	TRBJ2-1	NA	few	TGTGCCAGCAGTTTTGGGGACTCTTACAATGAGCAGTTCTTC	CASSFGDSYNEQFF
TRBV18	TRBJ2-1	TRBD2	NA	TGTGCCAGCTCACCATCCGTGACTAGCGGGAGCAATGAGCAGTTCTTC	CASSPSVTSGSNEQFF
TRBV4-1	TRBJ2-5	NA	NA	TGCGCCAGCAGCCATCTTCCAGGACAGTTAAAAGAGACCCAGTACTTC	CASSHLPGQLKETQYF
TRBV19	TRBJ1-1	NA	NA	TGTGCCAGTCGGGAGGGTAACACTGAAGCTTTCTTT	CASREGNTEAFF
TRBV6-1	TRBJ2-1	NA	once	TGTGCCAGCTCGACAGGTTCGAGCTCCTACAATGAGCAGTTCTTC	CASSTGSSSYNEQFF
TRBV29-1	TRBJ2-7	NA	NA	TGCAGCGTTGAAAACAGGAAATCCTACGAGCAGTACTTC	CSVENRKSYEQYF
TRBV20-1	TRBJ1-2	NA	NA	TGCAGTGCTACGACTTCGCCGGGCTACACCTTC	CSATTSPGYTF
TRBV19	TRBJ2-6	NA	NA	TGTGCCAGTAGTATCACGGGCTCTGGGGCCAACGTCCTGACTTTC	CASSITGSGANVLTF
TRBV6-5	TRBJ1-1	NA	NA	TGTGCCAGCTCTAGGCCGAACACTGAAGCTTTCTTT	CASSRPNTEAFF
TRBV25-1	TRBJ2-7	TRBD1	once	TGTGCCAGCAGTGAATCTAGGACAGGGGGTAGCGAGCAGTACTTC	CASSESRTGGSEQYF
TRBV6-1	TRBJ2-6	NA	medium-sized	TGTGCCAGCACCCCTCGGGGCTCTGGGGCCAACGTCCTGACTTTC	CASTPRGSGANVLTF
TRBV5-6	TRBJ1-1	TRBD1	few	TGTGCCAGCAGCTTCGTCGACAGGGAGGACACTGAAGCTTTCTTT	CASSFVDREDTEAFF
TRBV18	TRBJ1-2	NA	NA	TGTGCCAGCTCAATATGGACACTACCGGGTGGCTACACCTTC	CASSIWTLPGGYTF
TRBV25-1	TRBJ2-1	TRBD2	NA	TGTGCCAGCTCCCAATCGACTAGCTTCGGTGAGCAGTTCTTC	CASSQSTSFGEQFF
TRBV5-1	TRBJ2-5	TRBD1	NA	TGCGCCAGCAGCTTGGGGACAGGGGTAGAGACCCAGTACTTC	CASSLGTGVETQYF
TRBV27	TRBJ1-5	NA	NA	TGTGCCAGCAGTTTAATGGCGGATTATAGCAATCAGCCCCAGCATTTT	CASSLMADYSNQPQHF
TRBV13	TRBJ2-1	TRBD1	NA	TGTGCCAGCAGCACCATCGGGACAGTTAATGAGCAGTTCTTC	CASSTIGTVNEQFF
TRBV27	TRBJ1-2	TRBD1	NA	TGTGCCAGCAGTTTATCGGCGACAGGGGGTCTTAGTGGCTACACCTTC	CASSLSATGGLSGYTF
TRBV23-1	TRBJ2-6	NA	NA	TGCGCCAGCAGCCGCCAGGTGGCCTGGGGGGAATCTGGGGCCAACGTCCTGACTTTC	CASSRQVAWGESGANVLTF
TRBV19	TRBJ1-5	TRBD1	NA	TGTGCCAGTAATAAATGGGGACAGGGTAACTATCAGCCCCAGCATTTT	CASNKWGQGNYQPQHF
TRBV5-1	TRBJ1-2	NA	NA	TGCGCCAGCAGCTTGGAAGCCTATGGCTACACCTTC	CASSLEAYGYTF
TRBV5-8	TRBJ1-2	TRBD1	few	TGTGCCAGCAGCTTGACGGGACAGGGTGTCAACACCTTC	CASSLTGQGVNTF
TRBV5-1	TRBJ2-1	NA	once	TGCGCCAGCAGTCTTGAGCTGGGGGCGTACAATGAGCAGTTCTTC	CASSLELGAYNEQFF
TRBV7-9	TRBJ2-1	TRBD1	NA	TGTGCCAGCAGCCCCTGGGACAGCTCCTACAATGAGCAGTTCTTC	CASSPWDSSYNEQFF
TRBV6-5	TRBJ1-1	TRBD1	NA	TGTGCCAGCAGAGTGGGACAGGGGAACACTGAAGCTTTCTTT	CASRVGQGNTEAFF
TRBV19	TRBJ1-2	NA	NA	TGTGCCAGCGGGGAGGGCTACTATGGCTACACCTTC	CASGEGYYGYTF
TRBV27	TRBJ1-2	TRBD1	NA	TGTGCCAGCAGTCTAACAGGGGGGGATGGCTACACCTTC	CASSLTGGDGYTF
TRBV5-4	TRBJ1-4	TRBD1	NA	TGTGCCAGCAGCTTCTCAGGGGGTGGTATCTCGTCCGAAAAACTGTTTTTT	CASSFSGGGISSEKLFF
TRBV27	TRBJ2-3	NA	NA	TGTGCCAGCAGTTTTTCGAGAGGCACAGATACGCAGTATTTT	CASSFSRGTDTQYF
TRBV9	TRBJ2-6	TRBD1	NA	TGTGCCAGCAGCGGGGACAGGGGGGATCATGCCCGCTCTGGGGCCAACGTCCTGACTTTC	CASSGDRGDHARSGANVLTF
TRBV10-1	TRBJ2-2	TRBD1	once	TGCGCCAGCGGTCAGGACAGGGCAAACACCGGGGAGCTGTTTTTT	CASGQDRANTGELFF